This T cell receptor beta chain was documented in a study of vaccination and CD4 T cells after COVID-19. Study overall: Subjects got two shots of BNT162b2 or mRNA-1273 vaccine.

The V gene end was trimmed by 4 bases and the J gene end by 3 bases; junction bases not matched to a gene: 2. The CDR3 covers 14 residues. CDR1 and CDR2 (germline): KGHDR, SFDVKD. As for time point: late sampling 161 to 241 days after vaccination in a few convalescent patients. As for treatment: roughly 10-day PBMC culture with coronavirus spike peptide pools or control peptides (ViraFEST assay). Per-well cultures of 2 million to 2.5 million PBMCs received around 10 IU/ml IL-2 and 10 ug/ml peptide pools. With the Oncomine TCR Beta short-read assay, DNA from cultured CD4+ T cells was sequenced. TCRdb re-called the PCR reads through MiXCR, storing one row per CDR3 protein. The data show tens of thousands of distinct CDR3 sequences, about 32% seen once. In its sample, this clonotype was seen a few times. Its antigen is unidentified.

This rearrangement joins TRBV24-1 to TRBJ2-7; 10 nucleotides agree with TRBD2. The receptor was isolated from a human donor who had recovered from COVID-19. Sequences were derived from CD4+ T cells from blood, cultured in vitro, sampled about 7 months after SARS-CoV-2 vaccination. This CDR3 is CATSDRTSGYEQYF. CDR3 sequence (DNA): TGTGCCACCAGTGACCGGACTAGCGGCTACGAGCAGTACTTC.